This T cell receptor (beta chain) is from a study of blood T cell repertoires in COVID-19. Per the germline V gene, CDR1 is MDHEN and CDR2 is SYDVKM. The CDR3 sequence is 16 residues long. After removal of 6 bases from V and 8 bases from J, the junction contained 8 bases not matched to a gene. Method: immunoSEQ multiplex PCR; TCRdb's copy keeps in-frame clones and lacks some. The sample lists some 240,000 clones, approximately 80% seen once, with 13% in the top ten. This chain links TRBV28 with TRBJ2-1; 15 bases agree with TRBD2. Sequencing was carried out using peripheral blood. This TCR came from a human donor in a cohort sampled during active COVID-19. The CDR3, as DNA: TGTGCCAGCAGGCCCGCGGGACTAGCGGGAGGCGATGAGCAGTTCTTC. Translating gives CASRPAGLAGGDEQFF.